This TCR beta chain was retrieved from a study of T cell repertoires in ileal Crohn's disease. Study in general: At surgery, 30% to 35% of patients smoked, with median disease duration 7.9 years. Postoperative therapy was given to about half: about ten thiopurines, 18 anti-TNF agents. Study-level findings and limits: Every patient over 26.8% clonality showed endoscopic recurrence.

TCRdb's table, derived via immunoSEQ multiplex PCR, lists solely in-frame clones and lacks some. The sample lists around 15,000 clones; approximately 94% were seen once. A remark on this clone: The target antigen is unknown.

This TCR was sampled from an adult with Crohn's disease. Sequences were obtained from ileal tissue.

The CDR3 spells CASSREGRQDYEQYF. The DNA for the CDR3 is TGTGCCAGCAGTCGGGAGGGACGGCAAGATTACGAGCAGTACTTC. J is TRBJ2-7 and V is TRBV6-1; 8 positions agree with TRBD2. Germline CDR1 MNHNS, CDR2 SASEGT. The V gene end was trimmed by 5 bases and the J gene end by 4 bases; junction bases not matched to a gene: 10. This CDR3 has 15 amino acids.